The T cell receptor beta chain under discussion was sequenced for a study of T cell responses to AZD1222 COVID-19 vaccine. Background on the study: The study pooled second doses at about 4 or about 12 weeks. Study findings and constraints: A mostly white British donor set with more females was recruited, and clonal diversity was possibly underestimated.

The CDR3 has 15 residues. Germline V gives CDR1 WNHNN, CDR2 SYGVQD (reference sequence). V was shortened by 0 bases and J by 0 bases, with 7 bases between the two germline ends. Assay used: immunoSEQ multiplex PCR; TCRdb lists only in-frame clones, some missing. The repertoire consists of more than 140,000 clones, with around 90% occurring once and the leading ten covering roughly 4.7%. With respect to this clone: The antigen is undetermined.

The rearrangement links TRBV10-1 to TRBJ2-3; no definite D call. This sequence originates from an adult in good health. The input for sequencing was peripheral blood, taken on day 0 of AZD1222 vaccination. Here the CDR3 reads CASSESEPSTDTQYF. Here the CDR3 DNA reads TGCGCCAGCAGTGAGTCGGAACCTAGCACAGATACGCAGTATTTT.